This entry describes one TCR beta chain. This CDR3 region has 15 residues. The V and J ends lost 3 bases and 3 bases, in that order; junction bases with no gene match: 3. Germline CDR1 and CDR2: KGHSH and LQKENI. This entry is derived from a study of cytomegalovirus exposure and HLA in healthy donors. The study ran its PCR with 60 Vbeta and 13 Jbeta primers. In the original workflow: Roughly 80 million unique TCR beta chains, some 10 million of them shared, were counted by a later analysis. The method was immunoSEQ multiplex PCR; TCRdb's version includes in-frame clones alone and lacks a portion of them. The V and J calls and clone size are taken from that table; D and trimming were inferred from the DNA. The profile shows approximately 80,000 clones, 65% to 75% of them singletons.

The sample consisted of PBMCs. The TCR was taken from a man between 60 and 75 years old in good health and CMV-seronegative. The chain links TRBV18 to TRBJ1-1, with 11 nucleotides matching TRBD1. CDR3 sequence (DNA): TGTGCCAGCTCACCTGGACAGGGGGCGGACACTGAAGCTTTCTTT. Protein sequence: CASSPGQGADTEAFF.